The 32 T cell receptor beta chains below were found in one sample sequenced in a study of CD8 T cells in ankylosing spondylitis (dated by TCRdb to 2015 to 2018). Libraries were built with 5' RACE. Instrument on record: Illumina HiSeq 2500. The public reads were quality trimmed at Q25 with fastp and then assembled into clones with MiXCR by TCRdb, keeping productive beta chains. Every distinct CDR3 protein forms one entry, paired with its most common genes and DNA. Within this sample are more than 150,000 distinct CDR3 sequences, with roughly 20% of them counted one time only. Approximately 4.3% of the sample is in the top ten clones. The sample taken for sequencing was blood, either unsorted or a sorted T cell fraction (not recorded which). The receptors shown here come from a male donor aged 5-29 years with ankylosing spondylitis or in good health (not recorded which). Donor details come from another sample of the same person, matched by shared clones.

This clonotype was seen many times. V gene TRBV7-2 combines with J gene TRBJ2-3, with 8 bases identical to TRBD1. This CDR3 spans 14 amino acids. CDR1 and CDR2 (germline): SGHTA, FQGNSA. V shed 5 bases and J 2 bases; nucleotides not matched to a gene: 3. CDR3 nucleotide sequence: TGTGCCAGCAGCCTGACAGGGGTCACAGATACGCAGTATTTT. This sequence encodes CASSLTGVTDTQYF.

The sample holds a few counts of this clonotype. This chain joins TRBV2 and TRBJ2-5; 9 nucleotides line up with TRBD2. Germline V CDR1 and CDR2: SNHLY, FYNNEI. The CDR3 consists of 16 residues. V lost 3 bases to trimming and J lost 5 bases; unmatched junction nucleotides: 10. The CDR3 sequence: CASSDYGRTSAETQYF. In nucleotides, the CDR3 is TGTGCCAGCAGTGATTATGGGCGGACTAGCGCCGAGACCCAGTACTTC.

This clonotype has ten or more counts. This chain joins TRBV19 and TRBJ2-5; D may be TRBD2 (6 bases). Trimming cost V 3 bases and J 2 bases, with 22 bases left between them. Germline CDR1 reads LNHDA; CDR2 reads SQIVND (reference sequence). CDR3 length: 18 amino acids. The CDR3 sequence is CASSIPFSGLARQETQYF. DNA of the CDR3: TGTGCCAGTAGTATTCCGTTCTCAGGTCTAGCGAGACAAGAGACCCAGTACTTC.

Worth noting for this clonotype: A much larger clone sits a single nucleotide away, making a read error possible. V gene TRBV29-1 combines with J gene TRBJ2-1, with 9 bases fitting TRBD2. V lost 4 bases to trimming and J lost 5 bases; unmatched junction nucleotides: 12. The V gene's germline CDR1 is SQVTM and CDR2 ANQGSEA. The CDR3 extends over 16 amino acids. The CDR3 here is CSVGMGAGGRDNEQFF. The CDR3 DNA reads as TGCAGCGTTGGGATGGGGGCCGGCGGGAGGGACAATGAGCAGTTCTTC.

This CDR3 reads CASSDSGQGTDTQYF. The CDR3 DNA reads TGTGCCAGCAGTGACTCGGGGCAGGGCACAGATACGCAGTATTTT. The chain couples TRBV6-4 to TRBJ2-3; a possible D gene is TRBD1 (5 bases). Germline V gene sequence: CDR1 MRHNA, CDR2 SNTAGT. V was clipped by 0 bases and J by 1 base, with 8 bases between them. The CDR3 is 15 amino acids.

This clonotype was detected many times. The V call is TRBV29-1, the J call TRBJ2-7, with D perhaps matching TRBD1 (6 bases). In germline, CDR1 is SQVTM, CDR2 ANQGSEA. Between the trimmed V and J ends, which lost 8 bases and 7 bases, there was a span of 18 bases. CDR3 size: 12 residues. CDR3 sequence: CSFRQGSSEQYF. In DNA, the CDR3 is TGCAGCTTTCGTCAGGGGTCTTCAGAGCAGTACTTC.

This clonotype was observed many times. This CDR3 is CASSSGTGDSEQFF. The CDR3, as DNA: TGTGCCAGCAGCTCCGGGACAGGGGACTCCGAGCAGTTCTTC. The V call is TRBV12-3 or TRBV12-4, the J call TRBJ2-1; TRBD1 aligns across 10 bases. The CDR3 is made up of 14 amino acids. The V and J ends lost 6 bases and 10 bases, in that order; junction bases with no gene match: 9.

This clonotype was observed many times. CDR3 residues: CSARGTRSSYEQYF. In nucleotides, the CDR3 is TGCAGTGCTAGAGGGACTAGGAGCTCCTACGAGCAGTACTTC. The chain has TRBV20-1 and TRBJ2-7, with 7 bases fitting TRBD2. Germline CDR1 reads DFQATT; CDR2 reads SNEGSKA (reference sequence). The CDR3 has 14 residues. J gave up 0 bases and V 1 base, and 3 bases lay outside the gene matches.

The chain joins TRBV5-4 to TRBJ2-1; 11 bases are shared with TRBD2. The germline CDR1 and CDR2 sequences are SGHNT and YYREEE (reference sequence). The CDR3 spans 15 residues. Trimming took 0 bases from V and 7 from J; bases not matched to a gene: 3. This chain's CDR3 is CASSLGGLAENEQFF. The CDR3 DNA follows: TGTGCCAGCAGCTTGGGGGGACTAGCGGAGAATGAGCAGTTCTTC.

This clonotype came up many times. The V gene is TRBV12-3 or TRBV12-4, the J gene TRBJ2-1; no definite D call. The V and J ends lost 4 bases and 8 bases respectively, with 12 bases between them. This CDR3 is built from 13 residues. The CDR3 spells CASSSRTPHEQFF. CDR3 bases: TGTGCCAGCAGTTCTCGAACTCCCCATGAGCAGTTCTTC.

This clonotype occurred many times. J is TRBJ1-2 and V is TRBV6-1; D not resolved. V was clipped by 2 bases and J by 8 bases, with 9 bases between them. This CDR3 has 12 amino acids. Germline lookup yields CDR1 MNHNS and CDR2 SASEGT. This CDR3 is CASSESRGGYTF. The CDR3 DNA reads as TGTGCCAGCAGTGAATCTCGGGGAGGCTACACCTTC.

In this sample, this clonotype turned up many times. The rearrangement uses TRBV5-1 and TRBJ2-2; TRBD2 matches 12 bases. The V and J ends lost 4 bases and 4 bases, in that order; junction bases with no gene match: 8. This CDR3 has 17 amino acids. Germline V lookup: CDR1 SGHRS, CDR2 YFSETQ. CDR3 loop: CASSRRTSGVGTGELFF. As DNA, the CDR3 is TGCGCCAGCAGCCGGCGGACTAGCGGGGTAGGCACCGGGGAGCTGTTTTTT.

This clonotype was seen repeatedly, ten times or more. The chain has TRBV20-1 and TRBJ2-1; D is possibly TRBD1 (6 bases). In germline, CDR1 is DFQATT, CDR2 SNEGSKA (reference sequence). This CDR3 has 14 residues. V was trimmed by 4 bases and J by 0 bases, leaving 10 bases between them. The CDR3 nucleotides are TGCAGTGCTATCACAGGGAGCTCCTACAATGAGCAGTTCTTC. Protein sequence: CSAITGSSYNEQFF.

This clonotype was recorded at least ten times. The chain combines TRBV12-3 or TRBV12-4 with TRBJ2-2; TRBD2 matches at 8 bases. CDR3 size: 19 residues. With V trimmed by 2 bases and J by 6 bases, 17 bases remained unmatched. The DNA for the CDR3 is TGTGCCAGCAGTTTAACGGGTCTTGCGGCGGGAGGAGGGCCCGGGGAGCTGTTTTTT. Its translation is CASSLTGLAAGGGPGELFF.

This clonotype has more than one count but fewer than ten. The V call is TRBV7-3, the J call TRBJ2-3; 14 bases fit TRBD2. The CDR3 covers 15 residues. Losses at the gene ends were 3 bases for V and 10 bases for J; bases not matched to a gene: 6. Germline V gene lookup returns CDR1 SGHTA and CDR2 FQGTGA. The CDR3 spells CASSFGLAGGGAQYF. DNA for the CDR3: TGTGCCAGCAGCTTTGGACTAGCGGGAGGTGGCGCGCAGTATTTT.

In this sample, this clonotype turned up many times. The chain recombines TRBV25-1 with TRBJ2-6; D gene uncertain. This CDR3 has 14 residues. Germline V gene lookup returns CDR1 MGHDK and CDR2 SYGVNS. V dropped 4 bases and J dropped 3 bases, with 7 bases sitting between them. CDR3 coding DNA: TGTGCCAGCAGTGGACCGGTTGGGGCCAACGTCCTGACTTTC. Translation: CASSGPVGANVLTF.

This clonotype was recorded at least ten times. The V and J genes are TRBV27 and TRBJ2-2, with D perhaps TRBD2 (5 bases). Germline assignment: CDR1 MNHEY and CDR2 SMNVEV (reference sequence). V was pared by 3 bases and J by 4 bases, with 9 bases between. The CDR3 runs 14 residues. The CDR3 DNA is TGTGCCAGCAGTTTTACCGGGATCACCGGGGAGCTGTTTTTT. As protein: CASSFTGITGELFF.

This clonotype has more than one count but fewer than ten. The chain combines TRBV12-3 or TRBV12-4 with TRBJ1-5; 9 bases align to TRBD1. This CDR3 comprises 16 residues. J gave up 4 bases and V 5 bases, and 9 bases lay outside the gene matches. The CDR3 sequence is CASSPPGQGRNQPQHF. DNA of the CDR3: TGTGCCAGCAGTCCGCCGGGACAGGGACGTAATCAGCCCCAGCATTTT.

This clonotype was observed many times. J is TRBJ2-1 and V is TRBV6-2 or TRBV6-3; D assignment may be TRBD1 or TRBD2 (5 bases each). V shed 0 bases and J shed 7 bases, with 13 bases lying between them. CDR1 is MNHEY, CDR2 SVGEGT, per germline. This CDR3 is 15 amino acids long. CDR3 DNA: TGTGCCAGCAGTTACTCGGTGGGGCGAGGGAATGAGCAGTTCTTC. Its protein is CASSYSVGRGNEQFF.

In this sample, this clonotype turned up many times. The V call is TRBV6-6, the J call TRBJ1-2; D gene ambiguous. The ends were cut back, 5 bases at V and 2 bases at J, with 12 bases in the middle. Germline values: CDR1 MNHNY, CDR2 SVGAGI (reference sequence). The CDR3 covers 14 residues. The CDR3 is CASSAGRNNYGYTF. In DNA, the CDR3 is TGTGCCAGCAGTGCCGGCAGGAACAACTATGGCTACACCTTC.

This clonotype was seen at least ten times. The CDR3 coding sequence is TGTGCCAGCAGTTTATCGGGTCTGGGGAGGACAGCTTTCTTT. It encodes CASSLSGLGRTAFF. The chain carries TRBV27 and TRBJ1-1; no firm D call. V was shortened by 0 bases and J by 10 bases, with 15 bases between the two germline ends. From germline, CDR1 is MNHEY and CDR2 SMNVEV (reference sequence). The CDR3 contains 14 residues.

There are many counts of this clonotype. The chain recombines TRBV6-4 with TRBJ2-7; D possibly uses TRBD1 or TRBD2 (5 bases each). Germline V lookup: CDR1 MRHNA, CDR2 SNTAGT. Deletions cut 3 bases from V and 2 bases from J, with 11 bases between. CDR3 length equals 14 residues. Here the CDR3 DNA reads TGTGCCAGCAGTGAGGGGACGGGAACCTACGAGCAGTACGTC. Its protein is CASSEGTGTYEQYV.

This chain uses TRBV29-1 with TRBJ1-1; TRBD1 matches 9 bases. The CDR3 runs to 15 residues. Germline values: CDR1 SQVTM, CDR2 ANQGSEA. Losses at the gene ends were 4 bases for V and 5 bases for J; bases not matched to a gene: 11. CDR3: CSVVGTGRLKTEAFF. CDR3 bases: TGCAGCGTTGTAGGGACAGGGAGGTTAAAGACTGAAGCTTTCTTT.

This clonotype was detected ten times or more. The chain carries TRBV27 and TRBJ2-1; perhaps TRBD1 as D (5 bases). Germline lookup yields CDR1 MNHEY and CDR2 SMNVEV (reference sequence). V was clipped by 6 bases and J by 3 bases, with 12 bases between them. CDR3 length: 14 residues. The CDR3: CASSGDSYYNEQFF. Here the CDR3 DNA reads TGTGCCAGCAGCGGAGACAGTTACTACAATGAGCAGTTCTTC.

The sample holds many counts of this clonotype. The V gene is TRBV5-5, the J gene TRBJ1-1; tentative D call: TRBD1 (6 bases). CDR3 length equals 14 residues. V dropped 0 bases and J dropped 0 bases, with 6 bases sitting between them. Germline lookup yields CDR1 SGHKS and CDR2 YYEKEE (reference sequence). The CDR3 region is CASSLGTVNTEAFF. The CDR3 DNA is TGTGCCAGCAGCTTGGGGACAGTGAACACTGAAGCTTTCTTT.

This clonotype showed up many times. The V and J genes are TRBV29-1 and TRBJ2-1; 8 nucleotides align to TRBD2. Losses at the gene ends were 5 bases for V and 11 bases for J; bases not matched to a gene: 14. CDR1 and CDR2 from the germline V gene are SQVTM and ANQGSEA. This CDR3 comprises 14 residues. For the CDR3, the DNA is TGCAGCGTTTCCCAACGACTAAAGCGGGAGCAGCAGTTCTTC. This codes for CSVSQRLKREQQFF.

This clonotype was detected many times. The chain employs TRBV2 and TRBJ1-2; D perhaps matches TRBD1 (5 bases). Trimming left V 6 bases short and J 3 bases short, with 11 bases between. Germline V gene sequence: CDR1 SNHLY, CDR2 FYNNEI. The length of the CDR3 is 13 residues. The CDR3 sequence is CASSEGQDYGYTF. DNA for the CDR3: TGTGCCAGCAGCGAGGGGCAGGACTATGGCTACACCTTC. Supplemented by reference TRBV2 and TRBJ1-2, the full variable domain reads EPEVTQTPSHQVTQMGQEVILRCVPISNHLYFYWYRQILGQKVEFLVSFYNNEISEKSEIFDDQFSVERPDGSNFTLKIRSTKLEDSAMYFCASSEGQDYGYTFGSGTRLTVV.

This clonotype has at least ten counts. The V gene is TRBV27, the J gene TRBJ2-7; tentative D call: TRBD2 (5 bases). The ends were cut back, 5 bases at V and 6 bases at J, with 17 bases in the middle. Germline values: CDR1 MNHEY, CDR2 SMNVEV (reference sequence). The CDR3 is made up of 14 amino acids. The CDR3 protein is CASSPIGLASEQYV. Here the CDR3 DNA reads TGTGCCAGCAGTCCTATAGGGCTAGCCTCCGAGCAGTACGTC.

This clonotype was seen at least ten times. J is TRBJ2-5 and V is TRBV24-1, with a weak D call TRBD1 (6 bases). Germline V gene lookup returns CDR1 KGHDR and CDR2 SFDVKD. Trimming took 5 bases from V and 0 from J, leaving 18 bases between them. The CDR3 sequence is 17 residues long. In DNA, the CDR3 is TGTGCCACCAGTGGAGTGGTCGGGGACATGCACCAAGAGACCCAGTACTTC. Protein sequence: CATSGVVGDMHQETQYF.

This clonotype was seen ten or more times. V usage is TRBV11-2 and J usage is TRBJ2-3, with TRBD2 as a possible D gene (6 bases). Trimming shortened V by 1 base and J by 6 bases, and 17 bases separated the two germline ends. This CDR3 has 16 amino acids. Germline V CDR1 and CDR2: SGHAT, FQNNGV. This CDR3 is CASSLVGTSYGDTQYF. CDR3 nucleotide sequence: TGTGCCAGCAGCTTAGTCGGAACTAGCTACGGGGATACGCAGTATTTT.

This clonotype was recorded many times. This chain links TRBV6-1 with TRBJ2-3; D is perhaps TRBD2 (5 bases). This CDR3 spans 16 amino acids. Trimming pared 2 bases from V and 0 bases from J, leaving 12 bases between. CDR1 MNHNS and CDR2 SASEGT come from the germline V gene. Here the CDR3 reads CASSELLSGSTDTQYF. The DNA for the CDR3 is TGTGCCAGCAGTGAACTTTTGAGCGGCAGCACAGATACGCAGTATTTT.

At least ten counts were recorded for this clonotype. The V call is TRBV12-3 or TRBV12-4, the J call TRBJ2-3; D is possibly TRBD2 (5 bases). The CDR3 runs 14 residues. Trimming shortened V by 7 bases and J by 4 bases, and 15 bases separated the two germline ends. The CDR3 spells CASTRRGRSDTQYF. CDR3 sequence (DNA): TGTGCCAGCACCCGGAGAGGGCGGTCAGATACGCAGTATTTT.